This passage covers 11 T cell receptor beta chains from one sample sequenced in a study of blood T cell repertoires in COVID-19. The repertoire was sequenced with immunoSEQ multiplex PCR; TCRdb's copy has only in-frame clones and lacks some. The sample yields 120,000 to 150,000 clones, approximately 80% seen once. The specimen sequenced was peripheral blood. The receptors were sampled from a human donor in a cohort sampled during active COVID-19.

This chain's CDR3 is CASSQEGRANSPLHF. The CDR3 DNA reads as TGTGCCAGCAGCCAAGAGGGCAGAGCTAATTCACCCCTCCACTTT. The chain combines TRBV3-1 (or the pseudogene TRBV3-2) with TRBJ1-6, with D hard to call. Germline values: CDR1 LGHDT, CDR2 YNNKEL (reference sequence). This CDR3 comprises 15 residues. V lost 0 bases and J lost 6, with 9 bases in between.

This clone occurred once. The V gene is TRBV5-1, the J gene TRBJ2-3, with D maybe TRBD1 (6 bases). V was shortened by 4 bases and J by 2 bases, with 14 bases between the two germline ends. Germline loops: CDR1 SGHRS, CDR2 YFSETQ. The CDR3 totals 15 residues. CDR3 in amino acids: CASSGPGQDTDTQYF. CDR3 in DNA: TGCGCCAGCAGCGGACCGGGACAAGACACAGATACGCAGTATTTT.

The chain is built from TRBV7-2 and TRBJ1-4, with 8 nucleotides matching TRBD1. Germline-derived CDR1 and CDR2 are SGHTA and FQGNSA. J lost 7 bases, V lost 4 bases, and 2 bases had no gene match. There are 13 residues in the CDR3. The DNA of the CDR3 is TGTGCCAGCAGCTGGACAGGGATTGAAAAACTGTTTTTT. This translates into CASSWTGIEKLFF.

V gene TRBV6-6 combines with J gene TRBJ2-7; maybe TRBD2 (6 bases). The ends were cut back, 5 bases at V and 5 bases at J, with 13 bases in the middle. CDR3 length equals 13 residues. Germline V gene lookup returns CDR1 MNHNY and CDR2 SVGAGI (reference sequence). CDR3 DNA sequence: TGTGCCAGCAGTGCCTCACGGGGGAACGAGCAGTACTTC. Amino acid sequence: CASSASRGNEQYF.

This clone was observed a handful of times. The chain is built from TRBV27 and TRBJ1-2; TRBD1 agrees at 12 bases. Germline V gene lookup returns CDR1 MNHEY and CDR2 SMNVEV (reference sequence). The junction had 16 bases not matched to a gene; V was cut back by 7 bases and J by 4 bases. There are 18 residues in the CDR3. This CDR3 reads CASTRLTGTGGRIYGYTF. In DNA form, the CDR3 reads TGTGCCAGCACCCGTTTGACCGGGACAGGGGGCAGAATCTATGGCTACACCTTC.

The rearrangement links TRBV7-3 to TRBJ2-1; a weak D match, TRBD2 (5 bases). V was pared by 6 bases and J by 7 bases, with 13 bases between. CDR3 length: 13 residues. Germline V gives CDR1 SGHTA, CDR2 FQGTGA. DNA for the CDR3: TGTGCCAGCAGTGGGCCCTGGAGGAATGAGCAGTTCTTC. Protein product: CASSGPWRNEQFF. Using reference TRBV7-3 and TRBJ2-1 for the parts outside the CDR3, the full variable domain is GAGVSQTPSNKVTEKGKYVELRCDPISGHTALYWYRQSLGQGPEFLIYFQGTGAADDSGLPNDRFFAVRPEGSVSTLKIQRTERGDSAVYLCASSGPWRNEQFFGPGTRLTVL.

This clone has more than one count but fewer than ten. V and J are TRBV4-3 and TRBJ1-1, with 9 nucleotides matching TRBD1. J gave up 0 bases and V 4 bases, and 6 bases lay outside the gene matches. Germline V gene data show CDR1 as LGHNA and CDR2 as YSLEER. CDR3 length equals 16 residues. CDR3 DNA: TGCGCCAGCAGCCGAGGGACAGGGTCGATGAACACTGAAGCTTTCTTT. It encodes CASSRGTGSMNTEAFF.

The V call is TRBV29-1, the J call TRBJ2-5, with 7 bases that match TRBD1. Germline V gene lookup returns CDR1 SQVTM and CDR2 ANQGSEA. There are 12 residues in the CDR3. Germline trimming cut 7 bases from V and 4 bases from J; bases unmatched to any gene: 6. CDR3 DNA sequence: TGCAGCGCGACAGGGAGAGTAGAGACCCAGTACTTC. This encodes CSATGRVETQYF.

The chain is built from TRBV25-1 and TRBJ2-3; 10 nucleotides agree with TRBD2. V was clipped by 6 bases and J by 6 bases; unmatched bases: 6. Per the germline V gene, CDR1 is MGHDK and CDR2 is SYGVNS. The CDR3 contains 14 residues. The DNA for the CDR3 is TGTGCCAGCAGCTTACTAGCGGGGAGGGATACGCAGTATTTT. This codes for CASSLLAGRDTQYF.

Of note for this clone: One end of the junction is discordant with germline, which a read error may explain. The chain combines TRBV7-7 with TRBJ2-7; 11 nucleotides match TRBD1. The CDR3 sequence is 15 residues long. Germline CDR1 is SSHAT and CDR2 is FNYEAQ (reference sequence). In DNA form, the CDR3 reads TGTGCTAGCAGCTTAGGGGGACAGGGGGGCCACGAGCAGTACTTC. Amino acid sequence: CASSLGGQGGHEQYF.

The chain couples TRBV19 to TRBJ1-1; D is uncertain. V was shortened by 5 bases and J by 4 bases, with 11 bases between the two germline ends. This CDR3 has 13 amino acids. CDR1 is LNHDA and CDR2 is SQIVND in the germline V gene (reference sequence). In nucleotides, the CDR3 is TGTGCCAGTAGTCGAGAAGTAGTCACTGAAGCTTTCTTT. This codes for CASSREVVTEAFF.